This TCR beta chain is drawn from a study of neoadjuvant anti-PD-1 for oral cavity cancer. Study overall: Before surgery, most patients got three to four biweekly 3 mg/kg nivolumab doses. Study results and caveats: Pretreatment Treg/Th17 ratio correlated inversely with post-treatment tumor clonality.

Survey sequencing of tumors mostly used roughly 4.8 ug DNA, two replicates. Sequencing used immunoSEQ multiplex PCR; TCRdb keeps in-frame clones, though not all of them. The sample lists around 24,000 clones, around a quarter seen once, with about 16% in the top ten. This clone occurred a few times. Its cognate antigen is unknown. Time point given: after neoadjuvant nivolumab, at surgical resection. These oral cavity squamous cell carcinomas were HPV-negative and locally advanced. This TCR came from a person aged 40 to 85 with oral cavity squamous cell carcinoma. Specimen: tumor tissue, collected after nivolumab (anti-PD-1) treatment.

The CDR3 nucleotides read TGTGCCAGCAGCTTAACAGGGGGCAGTGGCTACACCTTC. The encoded protein is CASSLTGGSGYTF. This rearrangement joins TRBV9 to TRBJ1-2; 9 bases are shared with TRBD1. This CDR3 region has 13 residues. The germline V gene has CDR1 SGDLS and CDR2 YYNGEE. Trimming cost V 4 bases and J 7 bases; bases outside gene matches: 5. The full variable domain, in which reference TRBV9 and TRBJ1-2 provide the parts outside the CDR3, is DSGVTQTPKHLITATGQRVTLRCSPRSGDLSVYWYQQSLDQGLQFLIQYYNGEERAKGNILERFSAQQFPDLHSELNLSSLELGDSALYFCASSLTGGSGYTFGSGTRLTVV.